The 6 T cell receptor beta chains listed next were all sequenced from one sample in a study of blood T cell repertoires in COVID-19. The table came from immunoSEQ multiplex PCR; TCRdb's copy has only in-frame clones and leaves some out. The table lists tens of thousands of clones, roughly 85% of them singletons. The source material was peripheral blood. The receptor source for this set is a man younger than 45 with acute or convalescent COVID-19.

V and J are TRBV3-1 (or the pseudogene TRBV3-2) and TRBJ2-3, with a weak D call TRBD2 (6 bases). V was pared by 1 base and J by 3 bases, with 11 bases between. The length of the CDR3 is 15 residues. Germline V lookup: CDR1 LGHDT, CDR2 YNNKEL (reference sequence). DNA of the CDR3: TGTGCCAGCAGCCAAGGCGCGGGAAGGACAGATACGCAGTATTTT. Protein: CASSQGAGRTDTQYF.

In nucleotides, the CDR3 is TGTGCCAGCAGCCCAACAGGGGGCGTTAAAAAGATAAATGAAAAACTGTTTTTT. Translating it yields CASSPTGGVKKINEKLFF. The genes are TRBV7-8 and TRBJ1-4, with 9 nucleotides matching TRBD1. The CDR3 has 18 amino acids. J was trimmed by 5 bases and V by 5 bases; bases with no gene match: 15. CDR1 is SGHVS, CDR2 FQNEAQ, per germline.

This clone was picked up one time. The rearrangement uses TRBV5-1 and TRBJ2-5; 11 nucleotides line up with TRBD1. Per the germline V gene, CDR1 is SGHRS and CDR2 is YFSETQ. V lost 0 bases, J lost 4 bases, and 8 bases stayed unmatched. This CDR3 comprises 17 residues. The CDR3 bases are TGCGCCAGCAGCTTGGGGTGGACAGGGGGCGGAGGAGAGACCCAGTACTTC. As protein: CASSLGWTGGGGETQYF.

This rearrangement joins TRBV24-1 to TRBJ2-1, with 8 bases lining up with TRBD1. The CDR3 runs to 16 residues. Looked up from germline, CDR1 is KGHDR and CDR2 is SFDVKD. V lost 4 bases to trimming and J lost 0 bases; unmatched junction nucleotides: 4. CDR3 DNA: TGTGCCACCAGTGACCTGACAGGGGACTCCTACAATGAGCAGTTCTTC. Translated: CATSDLTGDSYNEQFF.

This chain connects TRBV6-2 or TRBV6-3 to TRBJ1-2; 9 nucleotides match TRBD1. The CDR3 is 15 residues long. Germline lookup yields CDR1 MNHEY and CDR2 SVGEGT. Germline trimming cut 4 bases from V and 6 bases from J; bases unmatched to any gene: 9. The CDR3 spells CASSFQPGQGHGYTF. CDR3 coding DNA: TGTGCCAGCAGTTTCCAACCGGGACAGGGCCATGGCTACACCTTC.

The chain combines TRBV12-3 or TRBV12-4 with TRBJ1-2, with a possible D match to TRBD1 (5 bases). V was pared by 2 bases and J by 7 bases, with 11 bases between. This CDR3 contains 13 residues. CDR3 nucleotides: TGTGCCAGCAGTTTAAGCGGGGGAGGTGGCTACACCTTC. The encoded protein is CASSLSGGGGYTF.